These 18 T cell receptor beta chains were all obtained from the same sample, sequenced in a study of shared T cell receptors in the human thymus. Method: immunoSEQ multiplex PCR; TCRdb's copy keeps in-frame clones and lacks some. This table has approximately 730,000 clones, 70% to 90% appearing once. The data also belong to a second study, concerning human thymus T cells.

The material sequenced was thymocytes. These receptors were taken from a girl under three years old with a congenital heart defect.

The chain couples TRBV7-6 to TRBJ1-1, with D unclear. Germline assignment: CDR1 SGHVS and CDR2 FNYEAQ. Trimming cost V 5 bases and J 5 bases, with 15 bases left between them. The CDR3 totals 14 residues. The CDR3 reads CASSPGGRTTEAFF. Here the CDR3 DNA reads TGTGCCAGCAGCCCAGGTGGCAGGACTACTGAAGCTTTCTTT.

V is TRBV25-1 and J is TRBJ1-6, with D unresolved. CDR1 and CDR2 (germline): MGHDK, SYGVNS. With 4 bases removed from V and 6 bases from J, the gap between germline ends came to 16 bases. The CDR3 is 16 residues long. CDR3 loop: CASSAPGPRGNSPLHF. CDR3 nucleotide sequence: TGTGCCAGCAGTGCCCCGGGCCCCCGGGGTAATTCACCCCTCCACTTT. Full variable domain (missing parts from reference TRBV25-1 and TRBJ1-6): EADIYQTPRYLVIGTGKKITLECSQTMGHDKMYWYQQDPGMELHLIHYSYGVNSTEKGDLSSESTVSRIRTEHFPLTLESARPSHTSQYLCASSAPGPRGNSPLHFGNGTRLTVT.

Concerning this clone itself: At one of its ends the junction is not consistent with the germline gene, which may arise from a read error. The chain combines TRBV27 with TRBJ2-1; 9 bases line up with TRBD2. CDR3 size: 15 residues. Per the germline V gene, CDR1 is MNHEY and CDR2 is SMNVEV (reference sequence). CDR3 sequence: CASSLSGGGARERFF. CDR3 nucleotide sequence: TGTGCCAGCAGTTTATCGGGCGGGGGGGCCCGCGAGCGGTTCTTC.

This clone was detected only a few times. The J gene is TRBJ1-5, the V gene TRBV4-1, with D perhaps matching TRBD1 (5 bases). CDR1 is MGHRA, CDR2 YSYEKL, per germline. CDR3 size: 12 residues. V was trimmed by 8 bases and J by 4 bases, leaving 9 bases between them. DNA of the CDR3: TGCGCCAGCGGTCAGGGAAATCAGCCCCAGCATTTT. Translating gives CASGQGNQPQHF.

This sequence joins TRBV7-9 and TRBJ1-2; D may be TRBD1 (5 bases). The length of the CDR3 is 14 residues. CDR1 and CDR2 from the germline V gene are SEHNR and FQNEAQ (reference sequence). Between the trimmed V and J ends, which lost 5 bases and 8 bases, there was a span of 18 bases. The CDR3 loop reads CASSPGGQGEGYTF. As DNA, the CDR3 is TGTGCCAGCAGCCCCGGAGGGCAGGGCGAGGGCTACACCTTC.

The V call is TRBV2, the J call TRBJ1-2, with 7 bases lining up with TRBD1. The J segment lost 4 bases and the V segment lost 4 bases, leaving 12 bases of the junction unmatched. Per the germline V gene, CDR1 is SNHLY and CDR2 is FYNNEI. The CDR3 length is 16 residues. CDR3 sequence: CASSGRGFPWVYGYTF. In nucleotides, the CDR3 is TGTGCCAGCAGTGGCAGGGGGTTTCCCTGGGTCTATGGCTACACCTTC.

This rearrangement joins TRBV30 to TRBJ2-5, with 9 positions matching TRBD1. V was clipped by 5 bases and J by 4 bases; unmatched bases: 8. Per germline, CDR1 GTSNPN and CDR2 SVGIG (reference sequence). The CDR3 totals 14 residues. This CDR3 reads CAWSWDRVPETQYF. In DNA form, the CDR3 reads TGTGCCTGGTCCTGGGACAGGGTGCCAGAGACCCAGTACTTC.

This clone has only one observation. This chain links TRBV5-8 with TRBJ2-3; 14 bases are a match to TRBD2. CDR1 and CDR2 (germline): SGHTS, YDEGEE. J lost 8 bases, V lost 3 bases, and 14 bases had no gene match. The CDR3 runs 18 residues. This chain's CDR3 is CASSSPTSGGARDCTQYF. CDR3 sequence (DNA): TGTGCCAGCAGCTCCCCGACTAGCGGGGGGGCGCGGGATTGTACGCAGTATTTT.

The rearrangement links TRBV6-1 to TRBJ2-7; D remains ambiguous. The CDR3 length is 12 residues. With 5 bases removed from V and 4 bases from J, the gap between germline ends came to 9 bases. Per germline, CDR1 MNHNS and CDR2 SASEGT. The CDR3 spells CASSRLVYEQYF. CDR3 nucleotides: TGTGCCAGCAGTCGACTTGTATACGAGCAGTACTTC.

The V call is TRBV2, the J call TRBJ1-1; D not certain. V was cut by 5 bases and J by 6 bases, with 7 bases left in between. Germline CDR1 SNHLY, CDR2 FYNNEI. CDR3 length: 11 residues. Here the CDR3 reads CASSLAPEAFF. The CDR3 DNA reads as TGTGCCAGCAGTCTAGCCCCTGAAGCTTTCTTT.

A single count supports this clone. The gene calls are TRBV4-1 and TRBJ2-1, with D maybe TRBD2 (5 bases). The CDR3 has 19 residues. Germline V gene sequence: CDR1 MGHRA, CDR2 YSYEKL. V was shortened by 4 bases and J by 7 bases, with 29 bases between the two germline ends. The CDR3 DNA reads TGCGCCAGCAGCCTAACCTTACGGGAAGGTAGCCAAAGTTTGAATGAGCAGTTCTTC. Protein product: CASSLTLREGSQSLNEQFF.

V is TRBV6-9 and J is TRBJ1-1, with D unclear. The germline V gene encodes CDR1 MNHGY and CDR2 SVAAGI. CDR3 length: 12 residues. Trimming took 6 bases from V and 7 from J, leaving 12 bases between them. In DNA form, the CDR3 reads TGTGCCAGCAGCCTCCGGTTCGGTGAAGCTTTCTTT. This translates into CASSLRFGEAFF.

CDR3 residues: CATSRHDRVPNQPQHF. The CDR3 DNA follows: TGTGCCACCAGCAGACACGACAGGGTACCTAATCAGCCCCAGCATTTT. The rearrangement links TRBV15 to TRBJ1-5; the match to TRBD1 covers 7 bases. CDR1 is LNHNV and CDR2 is YYDKDF in the germline V gene (reference sequence). The V and J ends lost 2 bases and 4 bases, in that order; junction bases with no gene match: 8. The CDR3 extends over 16 amino acids.

The V call is TRBV6-1, the J call TRBJ1-5; D not resolved. V dropped 1 base and J dropped 1 base, with 17 bases sitting between them. The CDR3 sequence is 18 residues long. Germline V gives CDR1 MNHNS, CDR2 SASEGT. The CDR3 coding sequence is TGTGCCAGCAGTGAAGTGGTAAGACACCACCCCAGCAATCAGCCCCAGCATTTT. Protein product: CASSEVVRHHPSNQPQHF.

The gene calls are TRBV25-1 and TRBJ2-5, with 7 nucleotides matching TRBD2. Judging by the DNA end, TRBJ2-7 fits better; the J call may be wrong. The germline V gene encodes CDR1 MGHDK and CDR2 SYGVNS. This CDR3 has 16 residues. CDR3 amino acids: CASSERDGGSSYEQYF. DNA of the CDR3: TGTGCCAGCAGTGAAAGGGACGGGGGGTCCTCCTACGAGCAGTACTTC.

This clone appeared a few times. Here the CDR3 reads CSVVLGTGGQPQHF. The CDR3 nucleotides are TGCAGCGTTGTCCTGGGGACAGGAGGACAGCCCCAGCATTTT. The genes are TRBV29-1 and TRBJ1-5, with TRBD1 matching over 8 bases. Germline CDR1 is SQVTM and CDR2 is ANQGSEA. After removal of 4 bases from V and 7 bases from J, the junction contained 9 bases not matched to a gene. The CDR3 is 14 residues long.

The V call is TRBV5-4, the J call TRBJ2-5; 9 bases align to TRBD1. The ends lost 5 bases at V and 1 base at J; junction bases unmatched: 9. There are 16 residues in the CDR3. Germline CDR1 and CDR2: SGHNT and YYREEE (reference sequence). CDR3 in amino acids: CASRPGTGTPQETQYF. CDR3 DNA: TGTGCCAGCAGACCGGGGACAGGGACACCCCAAGAGACCCAGTACTTC. Using reference TRBV5-4 and TRBJ2-5 for the parts outside the CDR3, the full variable domain is ETGVTQSPTHLIKTRGQQVTLRCSSQSGHNTVSWYQQALGQGPQFIFQYYREEENGRGNFPPRFSGLQFPNYSSELNVNALELDDSALYLCASRPGTGTPQETQYFGPGTRLLVL.

V and J are TRBV5-1 and TRBJ1-1, with 7 bases matching TRBD1. The CDR3 has 13 amino acids. In germline, CDR1 is SGHRS, CDR2 YFSETQ. The J segment lost 1 base and the V segment lost 5 bases, leaving 2 bases of the junction unmatched. Here the CDR3 reads CASRQGRNTEAFF. Here the CDR3 DNA reads TGCGCCAGCAGACAGGGGAGGAACACTGAAGCTTTCTTT.